A single sample is the source of the 3 T cell receptor beta chains below, sequenced in a study of CD8+CD57+ T cells in acquired aplastic anemia. Patients selected for sequencing had displayed CD8+CD57+ cell expansion by flow cytometry. TCR beta VDJ combinations and CDR3 sequences were profiled from genomic DNA. MiXCR, applied by TCRdb to the reads, yields one record per CDR3 protein. Of some 140,000 distinct CDR3 sequences listed, less than 60% were seen once; the top ten hold approximately 12%. What was sequenced was sorted CD4+, CD8+, or CD8+CD57+ T cells (not recorded which) from PBMCs. These receptors came from a human donor with aplastic anemia.

Ten or more counts support this clonotype. The chain recombines TRBV7-6 with TRBJ2-7; D is uncertain. V lost 1 base to trimming and J lost 0 bases, with 7 bases between them. Germline-derived CDR1 and CDR2 are SGHVS and FNYEAQ. The CDR3 has 14 amino acids. CDR3 nucleotide sequence: TGTGCCAGCAGCTTAGGGTGGAGCTCCTACGAGCAGTACTTC. It yields the protein CASSLGWSSYEQYF.

The genes are TRBV29-1 and TRBJ2-7; no reliable D call. The germline CDR1 and CDR2 sequences are SQVTM and ANQGSEA. CDR3 length: 11 amino acids. V was shortened by 3 bases and J by 7 bases, with 10 bases between the two germline ends. The CDR3, as DNA: TGCAGCGTTGAGTCCGGGTATGAGCAGTACTTC. It is translated as CSVESGYEQYF.

The chain employs TRBV29-1 and TRBJ2-3, with 11 bases aligning to TRBD2. Germline V gene data show CDR1 as SQVTM and CDR2 as ANQGSEA. The CDR3 is 13 amino acids. V trimming: 2 bases; J trimming: 10 bases; junction bases outside the gene matches: 5. This CDR3 is CSVESDSGGAQYF. CDR3 coding DNA: TGCAGCGTTGAATCGGATAGCGGGGGGGCGCAGTATTTT.